The 19 T cell receptor beta chains below all came from one sample that was sequenced in a study of blood T cell repertoires in COVID-19. Only in-frame clones appear in the TCRdb table, and some are missing; sequencing was by immunoSEQ multiplex PCR. The data contain over 200,000 clones, less than 90% of them seen just once; the ten biggest clones take up about 2.5%. Sequences were obtained from peripheral blood. All receptors come from a woman aged 70-85 years with active or convalescent COVID-19.

The V gene is TRBV5-1, the J gene TRBJ1-5, with 8 bases identical to TRBD1. Germline V CDR1 and CDR2: SGHRS, YFSETQ. The CDR3 loop spans 13 amino acids. V dropped 4 bases and J dropped 4; count of bases not matched to a gene: 1. CDR3 loop: CASSRTGNQPQHF. CDR3 nucleotides: TGCGCCAGCAGCCGGACAGGGAATCAGCCCCAGCATTTT.

The rearrangement joins TRBV19 to TRBJ1-6; D might be TRBD1 (5 bases). V was trimmed by 6 bases and J by 7 bases, leaving 13 bases between them. This CDR3 is 14 amino acids long. Germline CDR1 is LNHDA and CDR2 is SQIVND (reference sequence). The CDR3 spells CASSFDSPNSPLHF. The CDR3 DNA is TGTGCCAGTAGCTTCGACAGTCCCAATTCACCCCTCCACTTT.

The chain carries TRBV28 and TRBJ2-7; D is possibly TRBD2 (6 bases). The CDR3 length is 15 residues. Germline loops: CDR1 MDHEN, CDR2 SYDVKM. Trimming removed 4 bases from V and 3 bases from J, with 16 bases in between. CDR3 sequence reads: CASSSPGGLLYEQYF. CDR3 in DNA: TGTGCCAGCAGTTCCCCCGGGGGTCTACTCTACGAGCAGTACTTC.

V and J are TRBV18 and TRBJ2-2; 11 bases line up with TRBD2. V gave up 6 bases and J gave up 5 bases; unmatched junction bases: 5. The germline V gene has CDR1 KGHSH and CDR2 LQKENI. The CDR3 length is 15 residues. CDR3 nucleotide sequence: TGTGCCAGCTCCACTAGCGGGAGCGGGACCGGGGAGCTGTTTTTT. It yields the protein CASSTSGSGTGELFF.

This rearrangement joins TRBV3-1 (or the pseudogene TRBV3-2) to TRBJ2-4; 12 nucleotides align to TRBD2. Germline values: CDR1 LGHDT, CDR2 YNNKEL (reference sequence). The length of the CDR3 is 15 residues. Trimming took 0 bases from V and 8 from J; bases not matched to a gene: 2. The CDR3 region has the DNA TGTGCCAGCAGCCAAGATTCTAGCGGGAGGGACATTCAGTACTTC. This sequence encodes CASSQDSSGRDIQYF.

The chain links TRBV19 to TRBJ1-2; 9 nucleotides agree with TRBD1. This CDR3 has 17 residues. V lost 8 bases and J lost 2; bases outside the gene matches: 15. Germline CDR1 reads LNHDA; CDR2 reads SQIVND (reference sequence). This chain's CDR3 is CASQTGQGLGANYGYTF. In nucleotides, the CDR3 is TGTGCCAGTCAGACGGGACAGGGATTGGGGGCGAACTATGGCTACACCTTC. The entire variable domain, with the rest obtained from reference TRBV19 and TRBJ1-2, is as follows: DGGITQSPKYLFRKEGQNVTLSCEQNLNHDAMYWYRQDPGQGLRLIYYSQIVNDFQKGDIAEGYSVSREKKESFPLTVTSAQKNPTAFYLCASQTGQGLGANYGYTFGSGTRLTVV.

This clone was seen more than once but under ten times. The CDR3 sequence is CAWGGIAGAEKETQYF. Here the CDR3 DNA reads TGTGCCTGGGGGGGCATAGCGGGAGCTGAGAAAGAGACCCAGTACTTC. V and J are TRBV30 and TRBJ2-5; 9 positions match TRBD2. V lost 5 bases, J lost 3 bases, and 13 bases stayed unmatched. Germline V gene sequence: CDR1 GTSNPN, CDR2 SVGIG (reference sequence). The CDR3 consists of 16 residues.

The chain uses TRBV3-1 (or the pseudogene TRBV3-2) and TRBJ2-1; D possibly corresponds to TRBD1 (5 bases). The germline gives CDR1 LGHDT, CDR2 YNNKEL (reference sequence). The CDR3 is made up of 14 amino acids. V lost 3 bases, J lost 2 bases, and 8 bases lay in between. The CDR3 region has the DNA TGTGCCAGCAGCCACCAGGGTACCTACAATGAGCAGTTCTTC. It yields the protein CASSHQGTYNEQFF.

This clone has a single count. The V and J genes are TRBV19 and TRBJ2-7; the D gene is possibly TRBD2 (5 bases). V dropped 6 bases and J dropped 7 bases, with 19 bases sitting between them. CDR1 LNHDA and CDR2 SQIVND come from the germline V gene (reference sequence). The CDR3 length is 14 residues. CDR3 residues: CASRENQREGEQYF. DNA for the CDR3: TGTGCCAGTAGAGAGAACCAGCGCGAGGGTGAGCAGTACTTC.

The chain combines TRBV7-2 with TRBJ2-1, with 16 bases identical to TRBD2. Per germline, CDR1 SGHTA and CDR2 FQGNSA. The CDR3 sequence is 19 residues long. The V gene end was trimmed by 4 bases and the J gene end by 7 bases; junction bases not matched to a gene: 13. CDR3 amino acids: CASSSQAPGLAGGRNEQFF. In DNA form, the CDR3 reads TGTGCCAGCAGCTCCCAGGCTCCGGGACTAGCGGGGGGGAGGAATGAGCAGTTCTTC.

The genes are TRBV2 and TRBJ1-5; D ambiguous. CDR3 size: 13 residues. Germline lookup yields CDR1 SNHLY and CDR2 FYNNEI. The V end was cut by 6 bases, the J end by 4 bases, with 10 bases between. The CDR3 DNA reads TGTGCCAGCAGGTCGACGGGGAATCAGCCCCAGCATTTT. It encodes CASRSTGNQPQHF. The full variable domain, with the rest looked up from reference TRBV2 and TRBJ1-5, is EPEVTQTPSHQVTQMGQEVILRCVPISNHLYFYWYRQILGQKVEFLVSFYNNEISEKSEIFDDQFSVERPDGSNFTLKIRSTKLEDSAMYFCASRSTGNQPQHFGDGTRLSIL.

The V and J genes are TRBV20-1 and TRBJ2-1, with D possibly matching TRBD1 (5 bases). Germline V gene data show CDR1 as DFQATT and CDR2 as SNEGSKA (reference sequence). Trimming pared 7 bases from V and 8 bases from J, leaving 12 bases between. CDR3 length equals 11 residues. The CDR3 loop reads CSGLGVHEQFF. The DNA for the CDR3 is TGCAGTGGGCTAGGGGTTCATGAGCAGTTCTTC.

The rearrangement links TRBV7-2 to TRBJ1-2; D unclear. CDR1 is SGHTA and CDR2 is FQGNSA in the germline V gene. This CDR3 has 13 residues. With 8 bases removed from V and 4 bases from J, the gap between germline ends came to 14 bases. The CDR3 loop reads CASSEGGSYGYTF. CDR3 nucleotide sequence: TGTGCCAGCTCGGAGGGTGGCAGCTATGGCTACACCTTC.

The rearrangement links TRBV3-1 (or the pseudogene TRBV3-2) to TRBJ2-7, with 8 bases that match TRBD1. This CDR3 is 13 amino acids long. Germline CDR1 reads LGHDT; CDR2 reads YNNKEL (reference sequence). J was trimmed by 4 bases and V by 5 bases; bases with no gene match: 4. The DNA for the CDR3 is TGTGCCAGCAGCATCCGGGACAGGTACGAGCAGTACTTC. Translating gives CASSIRDRYEQYF.

The chain links TRBV11-2 to TRBJ2-2; no clear D. CDR1 is SGHAT and CDR2 is FQNNGV in the germline V gene. V was cut by 2 bases and J by 1 base, with 2 bases left in between. This CDR3 contains 13 residues. CDR3 nucleotide sequence: TGTGCCAGCAGCTTACAGAACACCGGGGAGCTGTTTTTT. Translation gives CASSLQNTGELFF.

V gene TRBV6-5 combines with J gene TRBJ1-4; TRBD1 aligns across 7 bases. This CDR3 has 14 amino acids. V lost 7 bases, J lost 7 bases, and 9 bases stayed unmatched. From germline, CDR1 is MNHEY and CDR2 SVGAGI. The CDR3 is CASTKGAGSEKLFF. The CDR3, as DNA: TGTGCCAGCACCAAGGGGGCTGGGAGTGAAAAACTGTTTTTT.

The rearrangement joins TRBV18 to TRBJ2-7, with D hard to call. Germline CDR1 KGHSH, CDR2 LQKENI. There are 17 residues in the CDR3. Trimming cost V 1 base and J 6 bases, with 22 bases left between them. CDR3: CASSPRSSPGVFGEQYF. The DNA of the CDR3 is TGTGCCAGCTCACCACGCTCTAGTCCCGGTGTCTTTGGCGAGCAGTACTTC.

This clone was observed a few times. V gene TRBV7-3 combines with J gene TRBJ2-5; 7 bases line up with TRBD1. The CDR3 covers 16 residues. With V trimmed by 7 bases and J by 3 bases, 14 bases remained unmatched. Germline CDR1 SGHTA, CDR2 FQGTGA. Written as DNA, the CDR3 is TGTGCCAGCAAACAACAGGGGAAGGTGCCAAAAGAGACCCAGTACTTC. This gives the protein CASKQQGKVPKETQYF.

The J gene is TRBJ1-1, the V gene TRBV7-9; D perhaps matches TRBD1 (6 bases). V was pared by 1 base and J by 5 bases, with 8 bases between. The CDR3 is 13 residues long. Germline values: CDR1 SEHNR, CDR2 FQNEAQ (reference sequence). CDR3 in DNA: TGTGCCAGCAGCTTAGAAGGGGGTACTGAAGCTTTCTTT. This codes for CASSLEGGTEAFF. The variable domain in full, with the rest retrieved from reference TRBV7-9 and TRBJ1-1, is DTGVSQNPRHKITKRGQNVTFRCDPISEHNRLYWYRQTLGQGPEFLTYFQNEAQLEKSRLLSDRFSAERPKGSFSTLEIQRTEQGDSAMYLCASSLEGGTEAFFGQGTRLTVV.